This T cell receptor beta chain was retrieved from a study of blood T cell repertoires in COVID-19. Authors' methods: Reference gene primer amplification gave estimated nucleated cell counts. The method was immunoSEQ multiplex PCR; TCRdb's version includes in-frame clones alone and lacks a portion of them. V and J calls and clone size follow that table, whereas D and trimming were derived from the DNA. This table has about 63,000 clones, over 80% appearing once. The source of this sequence is a man over 45 with active COVID-19. The sequencing input was peripheral blood.

This chain's CDR3 is CASSISGAGANVLTF. CDR3 DNA: TGTGCCAGTAGTATATCGGGGGCTGGGGCCAACGTCCTGACTTTC. The chain uses TRBV19 and TRBJ2-6; possibly TRBD2 for D (6 bases). Trimming removed 2 bases at V and 2 bases at J, with 7 bases between. The CDR3 is 15 amino acids. CDR1 and CDR2 from the germline V gene are LNHDA and SQIVND (reference sequence).